One sample yielded the 8 T cell receptor beta chains listed below, sequenced in a study of CD8 T cells in ankylosing spondylitis. Which antigens these TCRs recognize remains unknown. Overall study results and limits: Characteristic of ankylosing spondylitis blood, it appeared, was a TCR beta motif comprising about eight highly homologous variants.

TCRdb re-derived calls from the 5' RACE reads in MiXCR, one entry per CDR3 protein. In the table there are about 540,000 distinct CDR3 sequences, 9.5% to 15% of which are singletons. Sequencing used blood, either unsorted or a sorted T cell fraction (not recorded which). The receptors derive from a male donor with ankylosing spondylitis.

This clonotype showed up just a few times. The gene calls are TRBV27 and TRBJ2-7; 9 bases are shared with TRBD1. Germline V CDR1 and CDR2: MNHEY, SMNVEV (reference sequence). This CDR3 spans 18 amino acids. V was clipped by 8 bases and J by 4 bases; unmatched bases: 21. The CDR3 loop reads CASGPGQGFSSAEYEQYV. CDR3 nucleotide sequence: TGTGCCAGCGGCCCGGGACAGGGTTTCAGTTCTGCTGAGTACGAGCAGTACGTC.

The chain employs TRBV11-2 and TRBJ2-3; D may be TRBD2 (5 bases). The CDR3 length is 12 residues. The V end lost 6 bases, the J end lost 6 bases, and 10 bases lay between the germline ends. In germline, CDR1 is SGHAT, CDR2 FQNNGV. The CDR3: CASREPGDTQYF. In DNA form, the CDR3 reads TGTGCCAGCAGAGAACCGGGGGATACGCAGTATTTT. The full variable domain, its missing parts supplied by reference TRBV11-2 and TRBJ2-3, is EAGVAQSPRYKIIEKRQSVAFWCNPISGHATLYWYQQILGQGPKLLIQFQNNGVVDDSQLPKDRFSAERLKGVDSTLKIQPAKLEDSAVYLCASREPGDTQYFGPGTRLTVL.

The chain recombines TRBV20-1 with TRBJ1-1; a possible D gene is TRBD1 (5 bases). The CDR3 has 14 amino acids. The ends were cut back, 6 bases at V and 3 bases at J, with 17 bases in the middle. The germline CDR1 and CDR2 sequences are DFQATT and SNEGSKA (reference sequence). As DNA, the CDR3 is TGCAGTGCAAAAGGACACATGGTATACACTGAAGCTTTCTTT. Translation gives CSAKGHMVYTEAFF.

J is TRBJ2-6 and V is TRBV18; 7 bases map to TRBD1. CDR3 length equals 22 residues. The germline gives CDR1 KGHSH, CDR2 LQKENI. Losses at the gene ends were 5 bases for V and 0 bases for J; bases not matched to a gene: 22. For the CDR3, the DNA is TGTGCCAGCTCAGACAGGGTACAATGGAGGTCGAAACCGATCTCTGGGGCCAACGTCCTGACTTTC. Translation: CASSDRVQWRSKPISGANVLTF. The entire variable domain, with the rest obtained from reference TRBV18 and TRBJ2-6, is as follows: NAGVMQNPRHLVRRRGQEARLRCSPMKGHSHVYWYRQLPEEGLKFMVYLQKENIIDESGMPKERFSAEFPKEGPSILRIQQVVRGDSAAYFCASSDRVQWRSKPISGANVLTFGAGSRLTVL.

In its sample, this clonotype was seen many times. This chain uses TRBV18 with TRBJ1-6; weak D call: TRBD1 (6 bases). The V and J ends lost 3 bases and 0 bases respectively, with 9 bases between them. There are 16 residues in the CDR3. Germline lookup yields CDR1 KGHSH and CDR2 LQKENI. The CDR3 loop reads CASSPDSSSYNSPLHF. CDR3 DNA sequence: TGTGCCAGCTCACCGGACAGCAGCTCCTATAATTCACCCCTCCACTTT.

V gene TRBV20-1 combines with J gene TRBJ2-7; D is unclear. CDR1 DFQATT and CDR2 SNEGSKA come from the germline V gene (reference sequence). The germline V and J ends were trimmed by 2 bases and 0 bases, with 17 bases remaining between them. The CDR3 runs 16 residues. The CDR3 is CSARPPTDIVSYEQYF. The CDR3 DNA reads as TGCAGTGCTAGACCCCCGACTGACATTGTCTCCTACGAGCAGTACTTC.

The chain has TRBV6-1 and TRBJ2-5; D may be TRBD1 or TRBD2 (5 bases each). This CDR3 has 14 residues. V lost 4 bases to trimming and J lost 9 bases, with 18 bases between them. The germline V gene encodes CDR1 MNHNS and CDR2 SASEGT. The CDR3 here is CASSVSVPGRAQYF. CDR3 DNA: TGTGCCAGCAGTGTATCCGTCCCAGGGCGGGCCCAGTACTTC.

The chain couples TRBV7-6 to TRBJ2-1; TRBD2 agrees at 11 bases. The CDR3 totals 15 residues. The ends lost 2 bases at V and 7 bases at J; junction bases unmatched: 4. Germline assignment: CDR1 SGHVS and CDR2 FNYEAQ. The CDR3 DNA reads TGTGCCAGCAGCTTACACCTAGCGGGAGGTAATGAGCAGTTCTTC. Its translation: CASSLHLAGGNEQFF.